These 5 T cell receptor beta chains came from one sample sequenced in a study of blood T cells in healthy people across ages. The use of a sample-barcoded 5' primer and a J-beta primer mix characterized a second PCR of about 7 to 12 cycles. One entry per CDR3 protein results from TCRdb running MiXCR on the 5' RACE reads. This table has over a million distinct CDR3 sequences, 59% appearing once. Input material: blood. All receptors come from a man between 18 and 35 years old in good health.

The V gene is TRBV6-1, the J gene TRBJ2-1; 9 nucleotides match TRBD2. The CDR3 extends over 14 amino acids. The V segment lost 7 bases and the J segment 9 bases; nucleotides outside the gene matches: 10. Germline V CDR1 and CDR2: MNHNS, SASEGT. CDR3 in DNA: TGTGCCAGCATAGTATCTAGCGGGATAGCTGAGCAGTTCTTC. Residues: CASIVSSGIAEQFF.

This sequence joins TRBV27 and TRBJ2-1; TRBD1 matches at 11 bases. The CDR3 has 13 amino acids. J lost 10 bases, V lost 7 bases, and 6 bases had no gene match. Germline V gives CDR1 MNHEY, CDR2 SMNVEV (reference sequence). The CDR3 reads CASIGQGAREQFF. The CDR3 nucleotides are TGTGCCAGCATCGGACAGGGGGCGAGGGAGCAGTTCTTC.

This clonotype was observed a handful of times. The chain recombines TRBV6-2 or TRBV6-3 with TRBJ2-1; D is undetermined. The CDR3 extends over 16 amino acids. Germline V gives CDR1 MNHEY, CDR2 SVGEGT. The V end was cut by 6 bases, the J end by 0 bases, with 15 bases between. The CDR3 here is CASSNEVRSSYNEQFF. Written as DNA, the CDR3 is TGTGCCAGCAGCAACGAGGTCAGGAGCTCCTACAATGAGCAGTTCTTC.

The rearrangement links TRBV10-3 to TRBJ2-5; D is perhaps TRBD2 (6 bases). CDR1 ENHRY and CDR2 SYGVKD come from the germline V gene. The ends were cut back, 6 bases at V and 4 bases at J, with 15 bases in the middle. The length of the CDR3 is 14 residues. CDR3 sequence (DNA): TGTGCCATCAGCGGAGGGCGGAATGGAGAGACCCAGTACTTC. This encodes CAISGGRNGETQYF.

V gene TRBV7-2 combines with J gene TRBJ1-2, with no clear D. The CDR3 length is 14 residues. Germline lookup yields CDR1 SGHTA and CDR2 FQGNSA. Trimming pared 4 bases from V and 5 bases from J, leaving 14 bases between. CDR3 sequence: CASSSVVTEYGYTF. In DNA form, the CDR3 reads TGTGCCAGCAGCTCCGTTGTGACTGAGTATGGCTACACCTTC.